This TCR beta chain emerged from a study of blood T cell repertoires in COVID-19. On the study more broadly: Sites in the United States, Italy and Spain provided acute and convalescent COVID-19 samples.

Authors' data handling: Amplification from reference gene primers served as the basis for estimated nucleated cell counts. The protocol was immunoSEQ multiplex PCR, while the TCRdb copy is restricted to in-frame clones and leaves out a portion. The DNA was the basis for D and trimming; V, J and clone size are from that table. Altogether 220,000 or so clones are present, about 90% being singletons, with the ten largest covering around 15%. Germline assignment: CDR1 LNHDA and CDR2 SQIVND (reference sequence). The CDR3 runs to 15 residues. V was clipped by 9 bases and J by 1 base; unmatched bases: 7. The chain couples TRBV19 to TRBJ2-2; 8 positions agree with TRBD1. This clonotype was obtained from a woman in her forties or fifties with acute COVID-19. The source material was PBMCs or T cells enriched from blood (not recorded which). The CDR3 nucleotides read TGTGCCAGCGGACAGGGAATTGGGAACACCGGGGAGCTGTTTTTT. The encoded protein is CASGQGIGNTGELFF.